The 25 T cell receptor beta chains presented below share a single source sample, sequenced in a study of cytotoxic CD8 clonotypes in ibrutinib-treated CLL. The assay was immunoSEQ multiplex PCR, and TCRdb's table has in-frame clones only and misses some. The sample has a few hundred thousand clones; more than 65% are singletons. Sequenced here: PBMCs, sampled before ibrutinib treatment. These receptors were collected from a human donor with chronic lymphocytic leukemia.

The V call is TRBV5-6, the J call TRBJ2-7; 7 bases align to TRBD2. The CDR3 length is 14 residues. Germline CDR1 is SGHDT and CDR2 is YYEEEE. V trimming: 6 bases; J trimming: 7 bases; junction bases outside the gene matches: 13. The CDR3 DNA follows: TGTGCCAGCACCCGCGGAGGGCCGCGGGGGGAGCAGTACTTC. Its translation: CASTRGGPRGEQYF.

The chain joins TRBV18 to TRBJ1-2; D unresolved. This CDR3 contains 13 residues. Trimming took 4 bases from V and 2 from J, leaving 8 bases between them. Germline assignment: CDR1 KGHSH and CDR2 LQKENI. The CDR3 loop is CASSREGNYGYTF. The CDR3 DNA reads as TGTGCCAGCTCACGTGAAGGAAACTATGGCTACACCTTC.

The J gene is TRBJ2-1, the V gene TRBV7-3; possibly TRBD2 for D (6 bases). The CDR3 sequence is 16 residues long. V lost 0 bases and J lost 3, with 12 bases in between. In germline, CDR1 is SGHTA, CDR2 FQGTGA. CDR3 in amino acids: CASSLTREINYNEQFF. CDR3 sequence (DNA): TGTGCCAGCAGCTTAACCCGGGAGATAAACTACAATGAGCAGTTCTTC.

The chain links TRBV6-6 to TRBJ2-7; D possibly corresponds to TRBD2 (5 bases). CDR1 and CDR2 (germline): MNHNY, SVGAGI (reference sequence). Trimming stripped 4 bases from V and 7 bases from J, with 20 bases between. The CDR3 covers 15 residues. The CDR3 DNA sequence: TGTGCCAGCAGTTCCTTATACAGCGGCCTGGGGGAGCAGTACTTC. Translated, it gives CASSSLYSGLGEQYF.

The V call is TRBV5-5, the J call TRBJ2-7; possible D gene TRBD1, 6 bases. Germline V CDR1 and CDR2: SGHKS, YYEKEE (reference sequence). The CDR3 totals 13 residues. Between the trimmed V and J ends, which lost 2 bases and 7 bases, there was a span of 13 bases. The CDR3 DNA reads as TGTGCCAGCAGCTTCCGGGACACGAAGGAGCAGTACTTC. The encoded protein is CASSFRDTKEQYF.

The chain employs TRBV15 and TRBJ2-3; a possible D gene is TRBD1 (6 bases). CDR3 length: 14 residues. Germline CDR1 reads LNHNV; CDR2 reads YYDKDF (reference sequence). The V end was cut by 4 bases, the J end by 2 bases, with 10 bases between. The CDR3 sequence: CATSTRTDTDTQYF. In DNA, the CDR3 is TGTGCCACCAGCACCAGGACAGACACAGATACGCAGTATTTT.

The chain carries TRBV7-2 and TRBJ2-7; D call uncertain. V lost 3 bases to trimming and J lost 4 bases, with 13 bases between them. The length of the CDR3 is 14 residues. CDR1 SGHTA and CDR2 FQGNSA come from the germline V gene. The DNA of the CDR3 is TGTGCCAGCAGCTTGGGGTCGCTTAGATACGAGCAGTACTTC. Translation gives CASSLGSLRYEQYF.

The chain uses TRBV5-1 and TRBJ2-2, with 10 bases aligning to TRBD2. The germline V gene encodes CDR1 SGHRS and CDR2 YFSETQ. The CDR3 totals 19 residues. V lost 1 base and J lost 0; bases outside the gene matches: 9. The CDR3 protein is CASSLMGSGRSPNTGELFF. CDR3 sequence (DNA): TGCGCCAGCAGCTTGATGGGTAGCGGGAGGTCGCCGAACACCGGGGAGCTGTTTTTT. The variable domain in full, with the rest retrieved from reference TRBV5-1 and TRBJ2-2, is KAGVTQTPRYLIKTRGQQVTLSCSPISGHRSVSWYQQTPGQGLQFLFEYFSETQRNKGNFPGRFSGRQFSNSRSEMNVSTLELGDSALYLCASSLMGSGRSPNTGELFFGEGSRLTVL.

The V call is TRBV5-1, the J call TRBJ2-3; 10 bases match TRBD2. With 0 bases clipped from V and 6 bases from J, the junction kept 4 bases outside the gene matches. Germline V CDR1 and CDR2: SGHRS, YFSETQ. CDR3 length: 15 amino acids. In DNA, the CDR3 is TGCGCCAGCAGCTTGGAAACTAGCGGGACGGATACGCAGTATTTT. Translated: CASSLETSGTDTQYF.

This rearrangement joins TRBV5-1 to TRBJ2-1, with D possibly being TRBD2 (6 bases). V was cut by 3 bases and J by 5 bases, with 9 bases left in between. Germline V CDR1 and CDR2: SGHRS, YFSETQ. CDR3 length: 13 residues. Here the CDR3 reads CASSSGLNNEQFF. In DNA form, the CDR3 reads TGCGCCAGCAGCTCCGGACTAAACAATGAGCAGTTCTTC.

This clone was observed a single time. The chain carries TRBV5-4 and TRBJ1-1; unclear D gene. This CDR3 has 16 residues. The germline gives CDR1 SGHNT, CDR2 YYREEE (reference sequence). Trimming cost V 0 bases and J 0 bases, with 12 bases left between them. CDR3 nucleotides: TGTGCCAGCAGCTTGGGCCAGAACCCTCTGAACACTGAAGCTTTCTTT. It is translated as CASSLGQNPLNTEAFF.

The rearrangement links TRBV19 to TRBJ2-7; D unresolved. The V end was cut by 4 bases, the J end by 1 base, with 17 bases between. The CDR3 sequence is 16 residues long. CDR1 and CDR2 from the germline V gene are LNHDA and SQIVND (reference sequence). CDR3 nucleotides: TGTGCCAGTAGTAAAACCAGTGGGCCTTCTTCCTACGAGCAGTACTTC. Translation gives CASSKTSGPSSYEQYF.

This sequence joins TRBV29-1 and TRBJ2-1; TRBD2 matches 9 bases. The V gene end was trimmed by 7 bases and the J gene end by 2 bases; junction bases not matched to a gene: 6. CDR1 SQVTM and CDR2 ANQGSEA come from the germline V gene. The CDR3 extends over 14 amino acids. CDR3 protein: CSAKTSGTYNEQFF. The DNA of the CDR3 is TGCAGCGCAAAGACTAGCGGAACCTACAATGAGCAGTTCTTC.

DNA of the CDR3: TGTGCCTGGAGTGTAACCAAGGATACGCAGTATTTT. This translates into CAWSVTKDTQYF. The chain links TRBV30 to TRBJ2-3; D is unresolved. Trimming shortened V by 0 bases and J by 6 bases, and 7 bases separated the two germline ends. Germline V gene lookup returns CDR1 GTSNPN and CDR2 SVGIG (reference sequence). This CDR3 has 12 amino acids.

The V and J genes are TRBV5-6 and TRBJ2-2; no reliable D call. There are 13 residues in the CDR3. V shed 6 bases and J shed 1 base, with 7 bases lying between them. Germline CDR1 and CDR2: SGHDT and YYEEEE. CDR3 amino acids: CASTLLNTGELFF. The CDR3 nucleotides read TGTGCCAGCACCTTACTGAACACCGGGGAGCTGTTTTTT.

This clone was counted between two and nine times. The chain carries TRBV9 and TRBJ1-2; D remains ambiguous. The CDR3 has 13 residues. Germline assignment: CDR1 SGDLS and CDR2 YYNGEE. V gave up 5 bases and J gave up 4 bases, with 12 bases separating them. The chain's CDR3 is CASSTASFYGYTF. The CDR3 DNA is TGTGCCAGCAGTACGGCCTCGTTCTATGGCTACACCTTC.

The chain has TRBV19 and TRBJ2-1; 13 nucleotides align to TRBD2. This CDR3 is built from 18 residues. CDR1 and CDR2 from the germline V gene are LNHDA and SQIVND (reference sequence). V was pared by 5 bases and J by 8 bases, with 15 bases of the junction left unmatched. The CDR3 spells CASSPAGLAGPHHYEQFF. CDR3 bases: TGTGCCAGTAGTCCGGCGGGACTAGCGGGACCCCACCACTATGAGCAGTTCTTC.

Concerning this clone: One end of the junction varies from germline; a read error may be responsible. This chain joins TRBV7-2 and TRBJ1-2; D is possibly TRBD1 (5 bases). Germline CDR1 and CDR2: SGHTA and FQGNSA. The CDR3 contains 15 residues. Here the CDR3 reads CASSQDLGLEYGYTF. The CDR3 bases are TGCGCCAGCAGCCAAGATCTGGGACTCGAATATGGCTACACCTTC. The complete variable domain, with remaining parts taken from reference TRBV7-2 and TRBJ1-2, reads GAGVSQSPSNKVTEKGKDVELRCDPISGHTALYWYRQSLGQGLEFLIYFQGNSAPDKSGLPSDRFSAERTGGSVSTLTIQRTQQEDSAVYLCASSQDLGLEYGYTFGSGTRLTVV.

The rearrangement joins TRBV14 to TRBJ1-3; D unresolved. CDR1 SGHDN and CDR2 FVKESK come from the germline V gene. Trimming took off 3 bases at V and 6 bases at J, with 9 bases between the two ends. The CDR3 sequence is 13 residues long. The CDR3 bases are TGTGCCAGCAGCCAGGGCCGTCAAAACACCATATATTTT. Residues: CASSQGRQNTIYF. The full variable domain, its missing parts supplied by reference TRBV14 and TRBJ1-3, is EAGVTQFPSHSVIEKGQTVTLRCDPISGHDNLYWYRRVMGKEIKFLLHFVKESKQDESGMPNNRFLAERTGGTYSTLKVQPAELEDSGVYFCASSQGRQNTIYFGEGSWLTVV.

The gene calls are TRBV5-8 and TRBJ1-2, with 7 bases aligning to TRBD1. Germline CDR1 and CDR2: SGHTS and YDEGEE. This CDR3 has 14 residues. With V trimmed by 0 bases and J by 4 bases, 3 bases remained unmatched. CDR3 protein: CASSLGQGVYGYTF. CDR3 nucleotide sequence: TGTGCCAGCAGCTTGGGACAGGGCGTCTATGGCTACACCTTC.

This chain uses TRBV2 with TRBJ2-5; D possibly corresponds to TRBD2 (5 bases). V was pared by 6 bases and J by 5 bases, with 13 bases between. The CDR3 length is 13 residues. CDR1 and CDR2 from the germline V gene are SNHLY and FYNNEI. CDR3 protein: CASSATGFETQYF. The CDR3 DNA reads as TGTGCCAGCAGCGCCACGGGATTCGAGACCCAGTACTTC.

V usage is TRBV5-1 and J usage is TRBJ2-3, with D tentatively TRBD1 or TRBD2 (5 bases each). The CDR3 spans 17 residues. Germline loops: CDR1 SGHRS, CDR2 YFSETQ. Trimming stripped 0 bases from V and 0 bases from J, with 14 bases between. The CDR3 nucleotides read TGCGCCAGCAGCTTGGAGGGGACGGAGCCTAGCACAGATACGCAGTATTTT. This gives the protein CASSLEGTEPSTDTQYF.

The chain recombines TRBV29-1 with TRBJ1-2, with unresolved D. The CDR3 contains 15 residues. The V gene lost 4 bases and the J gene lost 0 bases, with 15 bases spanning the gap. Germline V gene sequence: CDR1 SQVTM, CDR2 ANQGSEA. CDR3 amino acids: CSVGSGDTANYGYTF. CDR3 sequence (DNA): TGCAGCGTTGGTAGCGGAGACACAGCTAACTATGGCTACACCTTC.

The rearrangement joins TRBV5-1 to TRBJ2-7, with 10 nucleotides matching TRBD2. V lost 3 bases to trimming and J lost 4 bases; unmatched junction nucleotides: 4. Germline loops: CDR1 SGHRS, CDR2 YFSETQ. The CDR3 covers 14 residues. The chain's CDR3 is CASSSPSGSYEQYF. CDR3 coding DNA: TGCGCCAGCAGCTCCCCTAGCGGGAGTTACGAGCAGTACTTC.

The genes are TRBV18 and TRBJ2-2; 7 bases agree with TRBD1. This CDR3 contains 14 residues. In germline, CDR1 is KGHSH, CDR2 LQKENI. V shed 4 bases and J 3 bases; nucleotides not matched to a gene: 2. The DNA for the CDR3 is TGTGCCAGCTCACTTGGGACAGACACCGGGGAGCTGTTTTTT. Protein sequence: CASSLGTDTGELFF.